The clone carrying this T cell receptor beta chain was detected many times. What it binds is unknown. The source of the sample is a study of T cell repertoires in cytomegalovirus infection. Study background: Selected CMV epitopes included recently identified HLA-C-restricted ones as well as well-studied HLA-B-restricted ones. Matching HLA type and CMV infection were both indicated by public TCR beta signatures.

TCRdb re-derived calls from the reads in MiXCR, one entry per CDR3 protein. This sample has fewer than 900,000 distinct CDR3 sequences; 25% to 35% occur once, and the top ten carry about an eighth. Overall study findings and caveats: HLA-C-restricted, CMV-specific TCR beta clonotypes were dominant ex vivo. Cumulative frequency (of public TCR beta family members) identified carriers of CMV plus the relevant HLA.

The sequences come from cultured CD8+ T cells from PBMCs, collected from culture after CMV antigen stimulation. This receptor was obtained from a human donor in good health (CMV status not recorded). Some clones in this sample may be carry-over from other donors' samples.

CDR3 nucleotide sequence: TGTGCCAGCAGCTTAACCAGCACAGACGTAAGAGAGTGGCCCCAGCATTTT. Its protein product is CASSLTSTDVREWPQHF. V gene TRBV7-2 combines with J gene TRBJ1-5; D unclear. Looked up from germline, CDR1 is SGHTA and CDR2 is FQGNSA. CDR3 length: 17 residues. V shed 2 bases and J shed 9 bases, with 23 bases lying between them.